Following are 28 T cell receptor beta chains from one sample sequenced in a study of T cells in Graves' hyperthyroidism and ophthalmopathy. RNA transcripts yielded amplified TCR beta CDR3 regions. The study used the HTBI primer set for a first-round RT-PCR of the TCR CDR3. Each CDR3 protein gets one entry after TCRdb re-called the multiplex PCR reads with MiXCR. In the table there are around 290,000 distinct CDR3 sequences, about an eighth of which are singletons. The sequenced sample consisted of blood. These receptors were obtained from a woman aged 40 to 50 with Graves' hyperthyroidism.

The chain uses TRBV4-1 and TRBJ2-2, with TRBD1 identical over 7 bases. CDR3 length: 16 residues. V was clipped by 4 bases and J by 0 bases; unmatched bases: 5. Germline V CDR1 and CDR2: MGHRA, YSYEKL. CDR3 in DNA: TGCGCCAGCAGCCCGCATACAGGGGCGAACACCGGGGAGCTGTTTTTT. Translating it yields CASSPHTGANTGELFF.

Ten or more counts support this clonotype. The CDR3 protein is CASTPHLGRVNNEQFF. As DNA, the CDR3 is TGTGCCAGCACCCCCCATTTGGGCAGGGTAAACAATGAGCAGTTCTTC. This rearrangement joins TRBV6-1 to TRBJ2-1; D is possibly TRBD1 (5 bases). V was clipped by 7 bases and J by 5 bases, with 21 bases between them. The CDR3 runs 16 residues. Germline-derived CDR1 and CDR2 are MNHNS and SASEGT.

This clonotype has at least ten counts. This chain uses TRBV5-1 with TRBJ1-5, with 9 positions matching TRBD1. V shed 1 base and J 5 bases; nucleotides not matched to a gene: 4. Germline lookup yields CDR1 SGHRS and CDR2 YFSETQ. The CDR3 loop spans 15 amino acids. The CDR3 loop reads CASSLSGQGDQPQHF. DNA for the CDR3: TGCGCCAGCAGCTTGTCGGGACAGGGAGATCAGCCCCAGCATTTT.

This clonotype was picked up many times. The chain uses TRBV12-3 or TRBV12-4 and TRBJ1-1, with D uncertain. Trimming took 1 base from V and 7 from J, leaving 10 bases between them. The CDR3 extends over 13 amino acids. The CDR3 loop is CASSLVAASEAFF. In nucleotides, the CDR3 is TGTGCCAGCAGTTTAGTGGCAGCCAGTGAAGCTTTCTTT.

This clonotype was seen at least ten times. The V call is TRBV11-3, the J call TRBJ2-1, with 9 bases identical to TRBD1. This CDR3 contains 15 residues. The J segment lost 6 bases and the V segment lost 5 bases, leaving 8 bases of the junction unmatched. Germline V gene sequence: CDR1 SGHNT, CDR2 YENEEA. In nucleotides, the CDR3 is TGTGCCAGCAGCCCCTGGACAGGGGCGGCCAATGAGCAGTTCTTC. Its protein product is CASSPWTGAANEQFF.

There are many counts of this clonotype. J is TRBJ2-5 and V is TRBV24-1; tentatively, D is TRBD1 (6 bases). Trimming took 10 bases from V and 4 from J, leaving 15 bases between them. Germline CDR1 KGHDR, CDR2 SFDVKD. CDR3 length equals 13 residues. CDR3 DNA sequence: TGTGCCACTAGCTTACAGGGTGGAGAGACCCAGTACTTC. It yields the protein CATSLQGGETQYF.

In the case of this clonotype: A much larger clone differs by one base, so this may be a read error. The chain carries TRBV13 and TRBJ2-2; unclear D gene. This CDR3 is 13 amino acids long. Germline V gene sequence: CDR1 PRHDT, CDR2 FYEKMQ (reference sequence). Trimming took 1 base from V and 7 from J, leaving 7 bases between them. The CDR3, as DNA: TGTGCCAGCAGCTTAGTATCCAACGGGGAGCTGTTTTTT. Encoded protein: CASSLVSNGELFF.

This clonotype was seen ten or more times. The chain combines TRBV12-3 or TRBV12-4 with TRBJ1-1, with unresolved D. CDR3 length equals 15 residues. V lost 4 bases and J 3 bases, leaving 15 bases between the germline ends. The CDR3 nucleotides read TGTGCCAGCAGTTCTAGGGCCCCGGGAGACACTGAAGCTTTCTTT. It translates to CASSSRAPGDTEAFF.

Ten or more counts support this clonotype. The CDR3 loop is CASSLKLILAEQETQYF. The CDR3 bases are TGTGCCAGCAGCCTGAAATTGATACTAGCGGAACAAGAGACCCAGTACTTC. The chain recombines TRBV11-3 with TRBJ2-5; TRBD2 agrees at 8 bases. Germline CDR1 reads SGHNT; CDR2 reads YENEEA. The CDR3 length is 17 residues. Trimming at V came to 5 bases and at J to 2 bases, leaving 13 bases not matched to a gene.

The V and J genes are TRBV13 and TRBJ2-1; D is undetermined. The V and J ends lost 2 bases and 4 bases respectively, with 15 bases between them. From germline, CDR1 is PRHDT and CDR2 FYEKMQ (reference sequence). The length of the CDR3 is 16 residues. This chain's CDR3 is CASSLTGLDGYNEQFF. The CDR3 bases are TGTGCCAGCAGCTTAACTGGTTTGGACGGTTACAATGAGCAGTTCTTC.

Remarks on this clonotype: The missing conserved phenylalanine or tryptophan at the end of this CDR3 makes a read error likely. This rearrangement joins TRBV27 to TRBJ1-5; 9 bases are shared with TRBD1. The CDR3 length is 15 residues. Germline lookup yields CDR1 MNHEY and CDR2 SMNVEV (reference sequence). CDR3 sequence: CACSQIGTGNQPQHL. In DNA, the CDR3 is TGTGCCTGCAGTCAAATTGGGACAGGGAATCAGCCCCAGCATCTT.

This clonotype was seen repeatedly, ten times or more. This chain uses TRBV28 with TRBJ2-1; 9 bases align to TRBD1. This CDR3 spans 16 amino acids. With 6 bases clipped from V and 2 bases from J, the junction kept 8 bases outside the gene matches. Germline V gene data show CDR1 as MDHEN and CDR2 as SYDVKM. The CDR3 coding sequence is TGTGCCAGCAGCTTAGGGCACAGGGGGCCCTACAATGAGCAGTTCTTC. Its translation: CASSLGHRGPYNEQFF.

In the case of this clonotype: Just one base apart from a much larger clone, this may be a read error. This sequence joins TRBV3-1 and TRBJ1-1, with a weak D call TRBD1 (5 bases). Germline values: CDR1 LGHDT, CDR2 YNNKEL (reference sequence). This CDR3 is built from 14 residues. CDR3 amino acids: CASSLRDGNTVAFF. The CDR3 DNA sequence: TGTGCCAGCAGCCTCCGGGACGGGAACACTGTAGCTTTCTTT.

This clonotype showed up many times. V gene TRBV6-1 combines with J gene TRBJ1-5; TRBD1 aligns across 9 bases. The CDR3 consists of 15 residues. In germline, CDR1 is MNHNS, CDR2 SASEGT. V lost 1 base, J lost 7 bases, and 5 bases stayed unmatched. CDR3 DNA: TGTGCCAGCAGTGAAGGGACAGGGGTAGGGCAGCCCCAGCATTTT. Protein product: CASSEGTGVGQPQHF.

This clonotype was seen at least ten times. This chain uses TRBV30 with TRBJ1-2, with TRBD1 identical over 9 bases. This CDR3 region has 13 residues. Germline CDR1 and CDR2: GTSNPN and SVGIG (reference sequence). The V and J ends lost 4 bases and 8 bases, in that order; junction bases with no gene match: 8. This CDR3 is CAWNPGQGEGYTF. Written as DNA, the CDR3 is TGTGCCTGGAATCCGGGACAGGGTGAGGGCTACACCTTC.

This clonotype was recorded at least ten times. The chain carries TRBV7-9 and TRBJ2-3, with TRBD2 matching over 7 bases. The CDR3 has 14 amino acids. Trimming removed 4 bases from V and 5 bases from J; junction bases left unmatched: 6. Germline CDR1 SEHNR, CDR2 FQNEAQ (reference sequence). The chain's CDR3 is CASSWEAGLDTQYF. CDR3 in DNA: TGTGCCAGCAGCTGGGAAGCGGGACTAGATACGCAGTATTTT.

Many counts were recorded for this clonotype. This chain joins TRBV20-1 and TRBJ2-5; 7 positions match TRBD1. The CDR3 totals 13 residues. The V gene's germline CDR1 is DFQATT and CDR2 SNEGSKA (reference sequence). Trimming at V came to 5 bases and at J to 4 bases, leaving 7 bases not matched to a gene. The CDR3 nucleotides are TGCAGTGCTGCCGACAGGGAAGTAGAGACCCAGTACTTC. As protein: CSAADREVETQYF.

This clonotype was seen at least ten times. DNA for the CDR3: TGCAGCGTTCCTACCCCCGCTTCTACAGGGCCCTATGGCTACACCTTC. Amino acid sequence: CSVPTPASTGPYGYTF. This chain uses TRBV29-1 with TRBJ1-2; possible D gene TRBD1, 6 bases. V was cut by 5 bases and J by 4 bases, with 23 bases left in between. This CDR3 has 16 residues. Germline CDR1 SQVTM, CDR2 ANQGSEA.

This clonotype was seen at least ten times. The chain is built from TRBV5-1 and TRBJ1-2; 7 nucleotides match TRBD1. Germline trimming cut 2 bases from V and 2 bases from J; bases unmatched to any gene: 3. Germline V gene sequence: CDR1 SGHRS, CDR2 YFSETQ. The CDR3 runs to 14 residues. This CDR3 reads CASSLSTGNYGYTF. CDR3 nucleotide sequence: TGCGCCAGCAGCTTATCGACAGGGAACTATGGCTACACCTTC.

The chain employs TRBV7-9 and TRBJ2-1; the match to TRBD2 covers 9 bases. Germline CDR1 and CDR2: SEHNR and FQNEAQ (reference sequence). The CDR3 has 16 residues. Trimming at V came to 5 bases and at J to 8 bases, leaving 13 bases not matched to a gene. CDR3 protein: CASSPLLSGSFDEQFF. Here the CDR3 DNA reads TGTGCCAGCAGCCCCCTCCTTAGCGGGAGTTTCGATGAGCAGTTCTTC.

This clonotype was recorded once. The chain joins TRBV19 to TRBJ2-2, with 10 bases lining up with TRBD1. V gave up 8 bases and J gave up 6 bases; unmatched junction bases: 9. Germline V lookup: CDR1 LNHDA, CDR2 SQIVND (reference sequence). The CDR3 spans 15 residues. The CDR3 sequence is CASSNDRGRAGELFF. The CDR3 DNA reads TGTGCCAGTTCGAATGACAGGGGGCGTGCCGGGGAGCTGTTTTTT.

This clonotype showed up many times. The chain combines TRBV27 with TRBJ2-1, with D maybe TRBD1 (5 bases). Trimming stripped 5 bases from V and 8 bases from J, with 22 bases between. In germline, CDR1 is MNHEY, CDR2 SMNVEV (reference sequence). This CDR3 contains 16 residues. As DNA, the CDR3 is TGTGCCAGCAGTAAAGGAAGACGGCAGGGTGGGGATGAGCAGTTCTTC. It codes for CASSKGRRQGGDEQFF.

The rearrangement links TRBV7-6 to TRBJ2-1, with TRBD2 matching 10 bases. The CDR3 spans 16 residues. After removal of 4 bases from V and 9 bases from J, the junction contained 12 bases not matched to a gene. Germline lookup yields CDR1 SGHVS and CDR2 FNYEAQ. In nucleotides, the CDR3 is TGTGCCAGCAGCTCCCAAGCCAGCGGGAGGGCGGTTGAGCAGTTCTTC. Protein product: CASSSQASGRAVEQFF.

The chain uses TRBV5-4 and TRBJ2-7; 8 bases fit TRBD1. Germline V gives CDR1 SGHNT, CDR2 YYREEE (reference sequence). The CDR3 length is 15 residues. The V segment lost 0 bases and the J segment 0 bases; nucleotides outside the gene matches: 2. CDR3 coding DNA: TGTGCCAGCAGCTTGGGACAGGGGTTCTCCTACGAGCAGTACTTC. Amino acid sequence: CASSLGQGFSYEQYF.

This clonotype was recorded at least ten times. This chain uses TRBV12-5 with TRBJ1-1, with TRBD1 matching 7 bases. V trimming: 4 bases; J trimming: 4 bases; junction bases outside the gene matches: 6. Germline V gives CDR1 LGHNT, CDR2 FRNRAP. This CDR3 has 14 residues. The DNA of the CDR3 is TGTGCTAGTGGTTCCGACAGGGTCGGCACTGAAGCTTTCTTT. It is translated as CASGSDRVGTEAFF. The whole variable domain, filled in from reference TRBV12-5 and TRBJ1-1, reads DARVTQTPRHKVTEMGQEVTMRCQPILGHNTVFWYRQTMMQGLELLAYFRNRAPLDDSGMPKDRFSAEMPDATLATLKIQPSEPRDSAVYFCASGSDRVGTEAFFGQGTRLTVV.

Only a few counts were recorded for this clonotype. The chain recombines TRBV7-9 with TRBJ1-4; D possibly corresponds to TRBD1 (5 bases). This CDR3 contains 12 residues. Germline V gives CDR1 SEHNR, CDR2 FQNEAQ (reference sequence). The V end lost 6 bases, the J end lost 8 bases, and 10 bases lay between the germline ends. The CDR3 loop reads CASRGPGEKLFF. The DNA for the CDR3 is TGTGCCAGCAGGGGGCCGGGGGAAAAACTGTTTTTT.

In regard to this clonotype: This may arise from a read error, as a much more abundant clone is one base away. The chain is built from TRBV6-1 and TRBJ1-6, with no clear D. The CDR3 contains 16 residues. Germline CDR1 reads MNHNS; CDR2 reads SASEGT. Here the CDR3 reads CAISESLGKSNSPFHF. The CDR3 nucleotides read TGTGCCATCAGTGAGTCTCTTGGCAAGAGCAATTCACCCTTCCACTTT.

This clonotype was detected many times. V is TRBV29-1 and J is TRBJ2-1; the D is unclear. V lost 3 bases, J lost 3 bases, and 3 bases lay in between. CDR3 length equals 11 residues. Germline V lookup: CDR1 SQVTM, CDR2 ANQGSEA. The CDR3 loop is CSVDLYNEQFF. CDR3 nucleotide sequence: TGCAGCGTTGATCTCTACAATGAGCAGTTCTTC.